The 29 T cell receptor beta chains below all came from one sample that was sequenced in a study of chemoradiotherapy in HPV16-positive cancers. Method: immunoSEQ multiplex PCR; TCRdb's copy keeps in-frame clones and lacks some. The data show 5,700 or so clones, more than 65% seen once. The sequencing used tumor tissue, collected from a patient who underwent chemoradiotherapy. The receptor set was obtained from a human donor with HPV-associated anogenital cancer.

The V gene is TRBV11-2, the J gene TRBJ1-4; no clear D. Germline V gives CDR1 SGHAT, CDR2 FQNNGV. The CDR3 sequence is 17 residues long. Trimming stripped 1 base from V and 7 bases from J, with 19 bases between. The CDR3 region is CASSLVGPGSVGEKLFF. CDR3 nucleotides: TGTGCCAGCAGCTTAGTAGGGCCCGGATCTGTGGGTGAAAAACTGTTTTTT.

The chain employs TRBV5-6 and TRBJ2-7, with 9 bases aligning to TRBD1. Trimming took 4 bases from V and 7 from J; bases not matched to a gene: 9. This CDR3 is built from 14 residues. The germline V gene encodes CDR1 SGHDT and CDR2 YYEEEE. The CDR3 reads CASSPLQGAGEQYF. The CDR3 DNA reads TGTGCCAGCAGCCCACTACAGGGGGCCGGGGAGCAGTACTTC.

This sequence joins TRBV7-6 and TRBJ2-3; D not certain. CDR1 SGHVS and CDR2 FNYEAQ come from the germline V gene. The CDR3 is made up of 15 amino acids. V lost 5 bases to trimming and J lost 2 bases, with 14 bases between them. The CDR3 nucleotides read TGTGCCAGCAGCCGGGCGGTGGGAATCACAGATACGCAGTATTTT. Protein sequence: CASSRAVGITDTQYF. Full variable domain (rest looked up from reference TRBV7-6 and TRBJ2-3): GAGVSQSPRYKVTKRGQDVALRCDPISGHVSLYWYRQALGQGPEFLTYFNYEAQQDKSGLPNDRFSAERPEGSISTLTIQRTEQRDSAMYRCASSRAVGITDTQYFGPGTRLTVL.

The V and J genes are TRBV7-9 and TRBJ2-2; TRBD1 agrees at 10 bases. CDR3 size: 15 residues. Looked up from germline, CDR1 is SEHNR and CDR2 is FQNEAQ (reference sequence). With V trimmed by 5 bases and J by 5 bases, 5 bases remained unmatched. CDR3 protein: CASSPGTGDTGELFF. CDR3 DNA: TGTGCCAGCAGCCCCGGGACAGGGGATACCGGGGAGCTGTTTTTT.

This clone has only a few counts. CDR3 in amino acids: CASRRGQENTEAFF. CDR3 nucleotide sequence: TGTGCCAGTCGTAGGGGCCAGGAGAACACTGAAGCTTTCTTT. The rearrangement uses TRBV19 and TRBJ1-1, with a tentative D call TRBD1 (5 bases). Germline assignment: CDR1 LNHDA and CDR2 SQIVND (reference sequence). The CDR3 spans 14 residues. Trimming removed 8 bases at V and 1 base at J, with 14 bases between. The full variable domain, in which reference TRBV19 and TRBJ1-1 provide the parts outside the CDR3, is DGGITQSPKYLFRKEGQNVTLSCEQNLNHDAMYWYRQDPGQGLRLIYYSQIVNDFQKGDIAEGYSVSREKKESFPLTVTSAQKNPTAFYLCASRRGQENTEAFFGQGTRLTVV.

The chain combines TRBV6-4 with TRBJ2-2; tentatively, D is TRBD1 (5 bases). The CDR3 runs to 16 residues. With 0 bases removed from V and 5 bases from J, the gap between germline ends came to 13 bases. CDR1 and CDR2 from the germline V gene are MRHNA and SNTAGT. Here the CDR3 DNA reads TGTGCCAGCAGTGACTCGAGCAGGGATGGAACCGGGGAGCTGTTTTTT. Protein: CASSDSSRDGTGELFF.

The V and J genes are TRBV7-3 and TRBJ1-1; D uncertain. The germline V gene encodes CDR1 SGHTA and CDR2 FQGTGA. The V end was cut by 5 bases, the J end by 0 bases, with 10 bases between. This CDR3 region has 14 residues. CDR3 loop: CASSPAAVNTEAFF. As DNA, the CDR3 is TGTGCCAGCAGCCCGGCCGCGGTGAACACTGAAGCTTTCTTT.

The genes are TRBV29-1 and TRBJ2-3, with D unresolved. The germline gives CDR1 SQVTM, CDR2 ANQGSEA. Trimming shortened V by 2 bases and J by 2 bases, and 11 bases separated the two germline ends. The CDR3 is 14 residues long. Here the CDR3 reads CSVERPRFTDTQYF. In DNA form, the CDR3 reads TGCAGCGTTGAAAGGCCTAGATTCACAGATACGCAGTATTTT.

The rearrangement joins TRBV5-1 to TRBJ2-7, with 9 bases that match TRBD1. Unmatched junction bases numbered 6, after V lost 4 bases and J lost 4 bases. Germline CDR1 SGHRS, CDR2 YFSETQ. CDR3 length: 14 residues. The CDR3 protein is CASSKDRGGYEQYF. Here the CDR3 DNA reads TGCGCCAGCAGCAAGGACAGGGGAGGGTACGAGCAGTACTTC.

The chain has TRBV5-4 and TRBJ1-1; 9 positions agree with TRBD1. From germline, CDR1 is SGHNT and CDR2 YYREEE (reference sequence). The V and J ends lost 0 bases and 8 bases, in that order; junction bases with no gene match: 2. The CDR3 is made up of 13 amino acids. CDR3 region: CASSLGGQGEAFF. CDR3 DNA: TGTGCCAGCAGCTTGGGGGGACAGGGAGAAGCTTTCTTT.

The chain employs TRBV28 and TRBJ2-3, with D maybe TRBD1 (5 bases). The CDR3 covers 12 residues. V was pared by 8 bases and J by 1 base, with 7 bases between. Germline V CDR1 and CDR2: MDHEN, SYDVKM. The CDR3 is CASCRGTDTQYF. The CDR3 nucleotides read TGTGCCAGCTGCAGGGGCACAGATACGCAGTATTTT.

The sample holds one count of this clone. V usage is TRBV5-1 and J usage is TRBJ2-1, with D possibly TRBD2 on 6 matching bases. CDR3 size: 12 residues. V was cut by 5 bases and J by 16 bases, with 19 bases left in between. Per germline, CDR1 SGHRS and CDR2 YFSETQ. The CDR3 nucleotides are TGCGCCAGCAGTTATACGGGGGACCGGACATTCTTC. Its protein is CASSYTGDRTFF.

The V call is TRBV9, the J call TRBJ2-1; 12 bases align to TRBD1. Germline V gene lookup returns CDR1 SGDLS and CDR2 YYNGEE. This CDR3 contains 23 residues. V dropped 0 bases and J dropped 4; count of bases not matched to a gene: 23. The CDR3 sequence is CASSVGVGFGDRGRSGSYNEQFF. CDR3 nucleotide sequence: TGTGCCAGCAGCGTAGGGGTAGGGTTCGGGGACAGGGGGCGCTCGGGGAGTTACAATGAGCAGTTCTTC.

The V call is TRBV11-2, the J call TRBJ1-2, with a weak D call TRBD1 (5 bases). The V and J ends lost 6 bases and 4 bases respectively, with 12 bases between them. Germline assignment: CDR1 SGHAT and CDR2 FQNNGV. This CDR3 spans 13 amino acids. The CDR3 sequence is CASRREGTYGYTF. CDR3 DNA: TGTGCCAGCAGACGTGAGGGGACCTATGGCTACACCTTC.

CDR3 coding DNA: TGTGCCAGCACAGCGGGGAATGAGCAGTTCTTC. Amino acid sequence: CASTAGNEQFF. The chain employs TRBV7-9 and TRBJ2-1, with 7 positions matching TRBD2. Per germline, CDR1 SEHNR and CDR2 FQNEAQ (reference sequence). After removal of 7 bases from V and 7 bases from J, the junction contained 1 base not matched to a gene. The CDR3 contains 11 residues.

In this sample, this clone turned up once. V is TRBV30 and J is TRBJ2-3, with 11 bases matching TRBD2. In germline, CDR1 is GTSNPN, CDR2 SVGIG (reference sequence). V was clipped by 1 base and J by 5 bases; unmatched bases: 5. The CDR3 length is 15 residues. Here the CDR3 DNA reads TGTGCCTGGAGTGGACTAGCGGGGTCGCGAGATACGCAGTATTTT. Translating it yields CAWSGLAGSRDTQYF.

J is TRBJ1-5 and V is TRBV18, with D perhaps matching TRBD1 (6 bases). The germline CDR1 and CDR2 sequences are KGHSH and LQKENI. V lost 3 bases and J lost 6, with 21 bases in between. CDR3 length equals 17 residues. CDR3 DNA sequence: TGTGCCAGCTCACCTAACAGGGTAATCAACCTCCTTCAGCCCCAGCATTTT. Protein: CASSPNRVINLLQPQHF.

This sequence joins TRBV7-2 and TRBJ1-2; tentatively, D is TRBD1 (5 bases). Between the trimmed V and J ends, which lost 0 bases and 4 bases, there was a span of 12 bases. The CDR3 has 15 residues. Germline CDR1 SGHTA, CDR2 FQGNSA. CDR3 in amino acids: CASSLAVGTGYGYTF. As DNA, the CDR3 is TGTGCCAGCAGCTTAGCAGTGGGGACCGGCTATGGCTACACCTTC.

The J gene is TRBJ2-2, the V gene TRBV6-4; a weak D match, TRBD1 (6 bases). V lost 3 bases and J lost 5, with 10 bases in between. Germline-derived CDR1 and CDR2 are MRHNA and SNTAGT. The CDR3 length is 14 residues. CDR3 in amino acids: CASSDNRETGELFF. The DNA of the CDR3 is TGTGCCAGCAGTGATAACAGGGAAACCGGGGAGCTGTTTTTT.

The chain carries TRBV6-4 and TRBJ1-4; D not certain. The CDR3 is 14 residues long. V lost 3 bases, J lost 7 bases, and 12 bases lay in between. Germline CDR1 MRHNA, CDR2 SNTAGT. CDR3 loop: CASSDRWTFEKLFF. CDR3 bases: TGTGCCAGCAGTGATCGATGGACCTTTGAAAAACTGTTTTTT.

This clone was seen just once. DNA for the CDR3: TGTGCCAGCAGCTCTGCCCCCTGGGGGCGCGATGAAAAACTGTTTTTT. Encoded protein: CASSSAPWGRDEKLFF. The chain carries TRBV7-9 and TRBJ1-4, with D possibly being TRBD1 (6 bases). Germline CDR1 is SEHNR and CDR2 is FQNEAQ (reference sequence). The CDR3 is 16 residues long. The V and J ends lost 4 bases and 6 bases respectively, with 18 bases between them.

V and J are TRBV5-4 and TRBJ2-1; TRBD2 matches 8 bases. The length of the CDR3 is 15 residues. CDR1 and CDR2 (germline): SGHNT, YYREEE (reference sequence). Trimming cost V 4 bases and J 0 bases; bases outside gene matches: 3. The CDR3 DNA reads TGTGCCAGCAGCAACCGGGGGGGCTCCTACAATGAGCAGTTCTTC. Protein sequence: CASSNRGGSYNEQFF.

The chain joins TRBV5-5 to TRBJ2-7; weak D call: TRBD1 (5 bases). The ends were cut back, 0 bases at V and 4 bases at J, with 5 bases in the middle. The CDR3 extends over 12 amino acids. Germline V gene data show CDR1 as SGHKS and CDR2 as YYEKEE (reference sequence). The CDR3 bases are TGTGCCAGCAGCTTGGACAGGTACGAGCAGTACTTC. Protein sequence: CASSLDRYEQYF.

This clone was recorded only once. The J gene is TRBJ1-3, the V gene TRBV30; D not resolved. The CDR3 runs 12 residues. The ends were cut back, 0 bases at V and 3 bases at J, with 3 bases in the middle. The germline V gene encodes CDR1 GTSNPN and CDR2 SVGIG (reference sequence). CDR3 sequence (DNA): TGTGCCTGGAGTGTACGTGGAAACACCATATATTTT. It encodes CAWSVRGNTIYF.

V and J are TRBV5-1 and TRBJ2-2; 7 nucleotides agree with TRBD1. Germline V gene lookup returns CDR1 SGHRS and CDR2 YFSETQ. The CDR3 spans 16 residues. V dropped 0 bases and J dropped 4; count of bases not matched to a gene: 6. CDR3 residues: CASSLGEGGVTGELFF. The CDR3 DNA reads as TGCGCCAGCAGCTTGGGTGAAGGGGGCGTCACCGGGGAGCTGTTTTTT.

This chain connects TRBV19 to TRBJ1-5, with 9 bases lining up with TRBD1. The V gene end was trimmed by 4 bases and the J gene end by 0 bases; junction bases not matched to a gene: 10. This CDR3 comprises 18 residues. Per germline, CDR1 LNHDA and CDR2 SQIVND (reference sequence). In DNA form, the CDR3 reads TGTGCCAGTAGTACGTTGACGGACAGGGGAGATAGCAATCAGCCCCAGCATTTT. Its translation is CASSTLTDRGDSNQPQHF.

The V gene is TRBV4-3, the J gene TRBJ2-3, with D tentatively TRBD1 (5 bases). V lost 4 bases and J 3 bases, leaving 14 bases between the germline ends. The CDR3 loop spans 15 amino acids. From germline, CDR1 is LGHNA and CDR2 YSLEER. The CDR3 nucleotides read TGCGCCAGCAGCCCCCAGGCCGCAGGGACAGATACGCAGTATTTT. Translated: CASSPQAAGTDTQYF.

The J gene is TRBJ2-1, the V gene TRBV19; D possibly uses TRBD1 or TRBD2 (5 bases each). There are 19 residues in the CDR3. The germline V gene encodes CDR1 LNHDA and CDR2 SQIVND (reference sequence). V gave up 7 bases and J gave up 3 bases, with 28 bases separating them. The CDR3 DNA reads as TGTGCCAGTACCCATATGGGCCCTGGGACGCCAAAATTCTACAATGAGCAGTTCTTC. Its translation is CASTHMGPGTPKFYNEQFF.

The chain links TRBV5-3 to TRBJ1-5, with 7 bases matching TRBD1. TRBV5-3 is classed as an ORF, of uncertain function. The CDR3 totals 17 residues. Trimming took 6 bases from V and 7 from J; bases not matched to a gene: 19. For the CDR3, the DNA is TGTGCCAGAACGATTACGAGGCAGGGACAGACGAGCCAGCCCCAGCATTTT. This translates into CARTITRQGQTSQPQHF.